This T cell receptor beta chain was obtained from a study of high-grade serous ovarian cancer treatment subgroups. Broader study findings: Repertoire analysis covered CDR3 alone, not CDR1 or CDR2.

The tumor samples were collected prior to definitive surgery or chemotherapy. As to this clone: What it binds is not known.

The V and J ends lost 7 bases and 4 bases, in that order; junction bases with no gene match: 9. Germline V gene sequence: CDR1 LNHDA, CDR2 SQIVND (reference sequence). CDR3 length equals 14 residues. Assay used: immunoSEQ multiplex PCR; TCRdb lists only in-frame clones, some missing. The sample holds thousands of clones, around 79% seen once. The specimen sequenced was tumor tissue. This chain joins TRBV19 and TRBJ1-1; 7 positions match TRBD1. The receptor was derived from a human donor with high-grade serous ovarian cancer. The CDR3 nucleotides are TGTGCCAGTAACCAGGGGGGGGCGGGCACTGAAGCTTTCTTT. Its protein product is CASNQGGAGTEAFF.